The subject of this entry is one T cell receptor beta chain. CDR1 SEHNR and CDR2 FQNEAQ come from the germline V gene (reference sequence). The trim removed 6 bases at V and 4 bases at J, leaving 10 bases unmatched. The CDR3 extends over 16 amino acids. This record belongs to a study of blood T cell repertoires in COVID-19. Clones were read by immunoSEQ multiplex PCR, and TCRdb kept only the in-frame ones, dropping some. This table has 280,000 or so clones, 85% to 90% appearing once. Enrolled through a virtual design, the participants were between 18 and 89 years of age and came from 24 US areas. This sequence joins TRBV7-9 and TRBJ2-1; 9 bases align to TRBD1. The sample was PBMCs or T cells enriched from blood (not recorded which). This TCR was sampled from a woman aged 50 to 65 who had been exposed to COVID-19. CDR3 bases: TGTGCCAGCAGAGAAGGGGGACAGGGAAATTACAATGAGCAGTTCTTC. It yields the protein CASREGGQGNYNEQFF.